A single sample gave rise to the 20 T cell receptor beta chains below, sequenced in a study of T-cell memory formation after mild COVID-19 (TCRdb year 2021). The library relied on 5' RACE. The instrument was an Illumina NovaSeq 6000. TCRdb reprocessed the public reads (quality trimming at Q25 with fastp, clone calling with MiXCR) and kept in-frame beta chains. Here each entry gathers all rows of one CDR3 protein and keeps the most common genes and DNA. This sample holds roughly 150,000 distinct CDR3 sequences; 11% to 15% were observed only once. The ten largest make up 25% to 30% of the sample. The sequenced sample was PBMCs or a T cell subset sorted from them (not recorded which). All receptors come from an adult woman who had mild COVID-19 (a few samples of this study predate the infection). The sample titles of this study are shuffled in the database, so cell type and time point are left out; the donor was told from shared clones.

This clonotype was observed a few times. The chain joins TRBV6-1 to TRBJ1-1; tentatively, D is TRBD1 (6 bases). Trimming left V 10 bases short and J 2 bases short, with 17 bases between. Looked up from germline, CDR1 is MNHNS and CDR2 is SASEGT. The CDR3 runs 14 residues. CDR3 loop: CATYRAVENTEAFF. The CDR3 DNA follows: TGTGCCACCTACAGGGCGGTAGAAAACACTGAAGCTTTCTTT.

This chain joins TRBV5-5 and TRBJ2-5; D may be TRBD2 (6 bases). The J call is uncertain, as TRBJ2-7 better fits the DNA end. Germline CDR1 and CDR2: SGHKS and YYEKEE (reference sequence). The CDR3 covers 15 residues. The CDR3 reads CASSLDPGDSYEQYF. CDR3 bases: TGTGCCAGCAGCCTGGATCCGGGGGACTCCTACGAGCAGTACTTC.

The chain uses TRBV29-1 and TRBJ2-6; a possible D gene is TRBD2 (5 bases). With 1 base removed from V and 0 bases from J, the gap between germline ends came to 7 bases. This CDR3 is 15 amino acids long. In germline, CDR1 is SQVTM, CDR2 ANQGSEA. This CDR3 reads CSVEGAGSGANVLTF. Written as DNA, the CDR3 is TGCAGCGTTGAAGGGGCGGGCTCTGGGGCCAACGTCCTGACTTTC.

In this sample, this clonotype turned up a few times. The gene calls are TRBV7-2 and TRBJ2-5; D tentatively fits TRBD1 or TRBD2 (5 bases each). Trimming cost V 5 bases and J 5 bases, with 21 bases left between them. CDR3 length: 16 amino acids. Germline V CDR1 and CDR2: SGHTA, FQGNSA. The CDR3 DNA sequence: TGTGCCAGCAGCGCCAACGACTGGGGGTTGGAGGAGACCCAGTACTTC. Encoded protein: CASSANDWGLEETQYF.

The V gene is TRBV12-3 or TRBV12-4, the J gene TRBJ2-7, with unresolved D. The CDR3 is 13 amino acids. V was clipped by 3 bases and J by 0 bases, with 6 bases between them. CDR3 coding DNA: TGTGCCAGCAGTTTCGGGTACTCCTACGAGCAGTACTTC. This sequence encodes CASSFGYSYEQYF.

J is TRBJ2-1 and V is TRBV15; 10 nucleotides line up with TRBD2. The CDR3 is 16 residues long. CDR1 and CDR2 from the germline V gene are LNHNV and YYDKDF (reference sequence). The trim removed 3 bases at V and 0 bases at J, leaving 2 bases unmatched. The CDR3 DNA reads TGTGCCACCAGCAGTGGACTAGCGGTCTCCTACAATGAGCAGTTCTTC. It translates to CATSSGLAVSYNEQFF. Looking up the rest from reference TRBV15 and TRBJ2-1 gives the full variable domain: DAMVIQNPRYQVTQFGKPVTLSCSQTLNHNVMYWYQQKSSQAPKLLFHYYDKDFNNEADTPDNFQSRRPNTSFCFLDIRSPGLGDTAMYLCATSSGLAVSYNEQFFGPGTRLTVL.

The chain links TRBV12-3 or TRBV12-4 to TRBJ1-2; TRBD1 matches at 9 bases. The CDR3 has 14 residues. Trimming at V came to 6 bases and at J to 4 bases, leaving 6 bases not matched to a gene. The CDR3 DNA reads TGTGCCAGCAGCCACTCGACAGGGGGCTATGGCTACACCTTC. It yields the protein CASSHSTGGYGYTF.

Points on this clonotype: At one end the junction does not follow the germline gene, possibly because of a read error. This chain uses TRBV15 with TRBJ1-5; 7 bases line up with TRBD1. Germline CDR1 reads LNHNV; CDR2 reads YYDKDF (reference sequence). The CDR3 length is 15 residues. CDR3 sequence reads: CATNRGGGSNKPQHF. CDR3 DNA sequence: TGTGCCACCAACAGAGGAGGGGGCTCCAATAAGCCCCAGCATTTT.

The J gene is TRBJ1-1, the V gene TRBV9; 10 nucleotides line up with TRBD1. CDR1 and CDR2 from the germline V gene are SGDLS and YYNGEE. Trimming took 4 bases from V and 8 from J; bases not matched to a gene: 11. The CDR3 covers 15 residues. The CDR3: CASSLLGDRGSEAFF. CDR3 nucleotides: TGTGCCAGCAGCCTCCTGGGGGACAGGGGTTCCGAAGCTTTCTTT.

The chain links TRBV20-1 to TRBJ2-7; 7 positions match TRBD1. Trimming removed 0 bases from V and 5 bases from J; junction bases left unmatched: 13. The CDR3 sequence is 16 residues long. Germline CDR1 reads DFQATT; CDR2 reads SNEGSKA (reference sequence). As DNA, the CDR3 is TGCAGTGCTAGAGATTACCGGGACAGCGACCCCAACGAGCAGTACTTC. As protein: CSARDYRDSDPNEQYF.

This clonotype was found a few times. The chain recombines TRBV11-2 with TRBJ2-2, with TRBD2 matching 7 bases. CDR3 size: 20 residues. Germline V CDR1 and CDR2: SGHAT, FQNNGV. V trimming: 6 bases; J trimming: 6 bases; junction bases outside the gene matches: 25. The CDR3 loop is CASSFYPIAGQTNRPGELFF. The CDR3 nucleotides are TGTGCCAGCAGTTTCTACCCCATAGCGGGCCAAACTAATCGACCCGGGGAGCTGTTTTTT. The whole variable domain, remainder taken from reference TRBV11-2 and TRBJ2-2, is EAGVAQSPRYKIIEKRQSVAFWCNPISGHATLYWYQQILGQGPKLLIQFQNNGVVDDSQLPKDRFSAERLKGVDSTLKIQPAKLEDSAVYLCASSFYPIAGQTNRPGELFFGEGSRLTVL.

The chain is built from TRBV5-1 and TRBJ1-2; D unresolved. Per the germline V gene, CDR1 is SGHRS and CDR2 is YFSETQ. CDR3 length equals 14 residues. Trimming pared 3 bases from V and 3 bases from J, leaving 12 bases between. DNA of the CDR3: TGCGCCAGCAGCTACCCCGCCGGGGACTATGGCTACACCTTC. Translating gives CASSYPAGDYGYTF.

This clonotype has more than one count but fewer than ten. The chain uses TRBV7-2 and TRBJ2-3; D is possibly TRBD1 (6 bases). This CDR3 region has 15 residues. The ends were cut back, 1 base at V and 5 bases at J, with 13 bases in the middle. In germline, CDR1 is SGHTA, CDR2 FQGNSA. The DNA for the CDR3 is TGTGCCAGCAGCTTAGTAGGGGGAGCAATAGATACGCAGTATTTT. The encoded protein is CASSLVGGAIDTQYF.

This chain uses TRBV5-6 with TRBJ2-7; 7 nucleotides agree with TRBD1. The CDR3 loop spans 14 amino acids. After removal of 1 base from V and 3 bases from J, the junction contained 4 bases not matched to a gene. The germline CDR1 and CDR2 sequences are SGHDT and YYEEEE. CDR3 loop: CASSLQNRGYEQYF. CDR3 nucleotide sequence: TGTGCCAGCAGCTTGCAGAACAGGGGCTACGAGCAGTACTTC.

This clonotype was seen a handful of times. This chain uses TRBV12-5 with TRBJ2-3; 7 nucleotides agree with TRBD2. Germline trimming cut 7 bases from V and 2 bases from J; bases unmatched to any gene: 6. Germline assignment: CDR1 LGHNT and CDR2 FRNRAP. The CDR3 is made up of 14 amino acids. CDR3 residues: CASVSGTTTDTQYF. As DNA, the CDR3 is TGTGCTAGTGTCTCTGGGACTACCACAGATACGCAGTATTTT.

V is TRBV4-1 and J is TRBJ1-2, with 7 bases lining up with TRBD1. CDR3 length: 14 amino acids. The junction had 3 bases not matched to a gene; V was cut back by 2 bases and J by 3 bases. Germline CDR1 is MGHRA and CDR2 is YSYEKL. The CDR3 bases are TGCGCCAGCAGCCAAATAGGACAGGACTATGGCTACACCTTC. It specifies CASSQIGQDYGYTF.

This clonotype has more than one count but fewer than ten. The rearrangement uses TRBV29-1 and TRBJ2-7; 8 nucleotides agree with TRBD1. This CDR3 has 15 residues. Germline V lookup: CDR1 SQVTM, CDR2 ANQGSEA. The J segment lost 5 bases and the V segment lost 5 bases, leaving 14 bases of the junction unmatched. CDR3 amino acids: CSVSGVGTGTDEQYF. The DNA for the CDR3 is TGCAGCGTTTCTGGCGTGGGGACAGGTACTGACGAGCAGTACTTC.

The rearrangement links TRBV5-1 to TRBJ2-7, with 7 bases fitting TRBD1. Germline V gene sequence: CDR1 SGHRS, CDR2 YFSETQ. V dropped 1 base and J dropped 7; count of bases not matched to a gene: 20. The CDR3 loop spans 18 amino acids. CDR3 DNA: TGCGCCAGCAGCTTGTTTCAGGGGGTCACAGGGGTCCCCGAAGAGCAGTACTTC. Translating it yields CASSLFQGVTGVPEEQYF.

The V call is TRBV4-1, the J call TRBJ1-2; the D is unclear. In germline, CDR1 is MGHRA, CDR2 YSYEKL. Trimming removed 4 bases at V and 9 bases at J, with 30 bases between. CDR3 size: 18 residues. The DNA for the CDR3 is TGCGCCAGCAGCCTTCCCGCTCTAACCCGGGATAGGGATAGGAGCTACACCTTC. Protein: CASSLPALTRDRDRSYTF.

In its sample, this clonotype was seen a few times. This rearrangement joins TRBV4-3 to TRBJ2-6; D uncertain. Trimming removed 0 bases from V and 5 bases from J, with 11 bases in between. CDR1 is LGHNA and CDR2 is YSLEER in the germline V gene. CDR3 size: 16 residues. The CDR3 spells CASSQDHSGRANVLTF. The CDR3 region has the DNA TGCGCCAGCAGCCAAGACCACAGTGGTCGGGCCAACGTCCTGACTTTC.